This TCR beta chain emerged from a study of T-cell memory formation after mild COVID-19. Study-wide findings and caveats: Clones that contracted clustered mainly in CM and EM if CD4+ and in EMRA if CD8+. Second-wave clones that peaked on day 37 lacked confirmed SARS-CoV-2 specificity.

TCRdb re-derived calls from the 5' RACE reads in MiXCR, one entry per CDR3 protein. The sample holds under 700,000 distinct CDR3 sequences, 20% seen once. V gave up 3 bases and J gave up 6 bases, with 12 bases separating them. The CDR3 contains 14 residues. Germline CDR1 is LGHDT and CDR2 is YNNKEL (reference sequence). As for this clonotype: As yet, its antigen is unknown.

The chain combines TRBV3-1 with TRBJ1-5; TRBD1 is a possible D gene (5 bases). The clonotype originates from an adult woman who had mild COVID-19 (a few samples of this study predate the infection). Cell type and time point are not known. The sample was PBMCs or a T cell subset sorted from them (not recorded which). CDR3 in amino acids: CASSQTVWGQPQHF. The DNA of the CDR3 is TGTGCCAGCAGCCAGACAGTCTGGGGTCAGCCCCAGCATTTT. The full variable domain, rest sourced from reference TRBV3-1 and TRBJ1-5, is DTAVSQTPKYLVTQMGNDKSIKCEQNLGHDTMYWYKQDSKKFLKIMFSYNNKELIINETVPNRFSPKSPDKAHLNLHINSLELGDSAVYFCASSQTVWGQPQHFGDGTRLSIL.